This is a list of T cell receptor beta chains from one sample in a study of T cell changes during pregnancy in multiple sclerosis. Sequencing used immunoSEQ multiplex PCR; TCRdb keeps in-frame clones, though not all of them. The sample records about 46,000 clones, 90% to 95% being singletons. Sequenced material: CD8+ T cells from peripheral blood mononuclear cells, taken in the first trimester of pregnancy. The receptor set was obtained from a female donor with multiple sclerosis, enrolled in a pregnancy study. The CDR3 runs from the conserved cysteine through the conserved F or W. The D gene is left open where the match is weak.

v_call	j_call	d_call	cdr3_aa	cdr3_nt
TRBV4-3	TRBJ1-1	-	CASSRAGGGTEAFF	TGCGCCAGCAGCCGAGCCGGGGGGGGGACTGAAGCTTTCTTT
TRBV7-9	TRBJ2-1	TRBD2	CASSRGGHLSSYNEQFF	TGTGCCAGCAGCCGGGGGGGACACCTGAGCTCCTACAATGAGCAGTTCTTC
TRBV27	TRBJ1-5	TRBD1	CASSSDRGLSNQPQHF	TGTGCCAGCAGTTCGGACAGGGGTCTTAGCAATCAGCCCCAGCATTTT
TRBV13	TRBJ2-1	TRBD2	CASSLGASGGAGSYNEQFF	TGTGCCAGCAGCTTAGGGGCTAGCGGGGGGGCCGGGTCCTACAATGAGCAGTTCTTC
TRBV7-2	TRBJ1-1	-	CASSSDRNTEAFF	TGTGCCAGCAGCTCAGACAGGAACACTGAAGCTTTCTTT
TRBV13	TRBJ2-3	-	CASSPLRGDTQYF	TGTGCCAGCAGCCCTTTGAGGGGGGATACGCAGTATTTT
TRBV28	TRBJ1-4	-	CASSKGLPGEKLFF	TGTGCCAGCAGTAAGGGGCTTCCAGGTGAAAAACTGTTTTTT
TRBV21-1	TRBJ2-7	-	CARPDSPYEQYF	TGTGCCAGGCCGGACAGTCCCTACGAGCAGTACTTC
TRBV4-1	TRBJ1-5	-	CASSPGQHSNQPQHF	TGCGCCAGCAGCCCTGGACAGCATAGCAATCAGCCCCAGCATTTT
TRBV15	TRBJ1-2	TRBD1	CATSRDLGTGELDGYTF	TGTGCCACCAGCAGAGATCTCGGCACAGGGGAGTTGGATGGCTACACCTTC